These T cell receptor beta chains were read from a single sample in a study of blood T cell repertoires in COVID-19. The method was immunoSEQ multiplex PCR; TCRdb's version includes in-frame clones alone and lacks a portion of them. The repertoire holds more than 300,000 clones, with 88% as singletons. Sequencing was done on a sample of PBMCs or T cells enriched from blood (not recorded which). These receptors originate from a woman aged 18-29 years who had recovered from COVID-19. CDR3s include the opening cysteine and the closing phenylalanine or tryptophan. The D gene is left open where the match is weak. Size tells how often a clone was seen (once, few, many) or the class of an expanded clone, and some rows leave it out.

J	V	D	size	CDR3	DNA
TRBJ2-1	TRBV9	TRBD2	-	CASSSSSGGANEQFF	TGTGCCAGCAGTTCTTCTAGCGGGGGGGCGAATGAGCAGTTCTTC
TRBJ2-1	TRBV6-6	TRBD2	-	CASSQTSGGELYNEQFF	TGTGCCAGCAGTCAGACTAGCGGGGGTGAGCTCTACAATGAGCAGTTCTTC
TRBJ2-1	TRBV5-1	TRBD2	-	CASSLIAGTEQFF	TGCGCCAGCAGCTTGATAGCGGGGACTGAGCAGTTCTTC
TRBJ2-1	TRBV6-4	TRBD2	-	CASSDWASGGDNEQFF	TGTGCCAGCAGTGACTGGGCTAGCGGGGGGGACAATGAGCAGTTCTTC
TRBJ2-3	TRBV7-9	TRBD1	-	CASSLGTQGADTQYF	TGTGCCAGCAGCTTAGGTACTCAGGGGGCAGATACGCAGTATTTT
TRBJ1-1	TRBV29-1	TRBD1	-	CSVEANTGDLNTEAFF	TGCAGCGTTGAAGCGAACACAGGGGACTTGAACACTGAAGCTTTCTTT
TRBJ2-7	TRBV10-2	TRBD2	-	CASSSGGLSYEQYF	TGCGCCAGCAGTAGCGGGGGGCTGTCCTACGAGCAGTACTTC
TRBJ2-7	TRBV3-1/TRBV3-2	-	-	CASSQANFYEQYF	TGTGCCAGCAGCCAAGCTAACTTCTACGAGCAGTACTTC
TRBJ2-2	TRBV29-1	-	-	CSVERGTSNTGELFF	TGCAGCGTTGAGAGGGGGACCTCGAACACCGGGGAGCTGTTTTTT
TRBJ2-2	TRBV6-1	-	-	CASNKGMGGELFF	TGTGCCAGCAATAAGGGGATGGGCGGGGAGCTGTTTTTT
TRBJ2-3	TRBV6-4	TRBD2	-	CAKQTSGGTDTQYF	TGTGCCAAACAGACTAGCGGGGGCACAGATACGCAGTATTTT
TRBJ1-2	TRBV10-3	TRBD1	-	CAISAGQGRNYGYTF	TGTGCCATCAGTGCCGGACAGGGTCGGAACTATGGCTACACCTTC
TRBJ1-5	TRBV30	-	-	CAWSVHGNQPQHF	TGTGCCTGGAGTGTACACGGCAATCAGCCCCAGCATTTT
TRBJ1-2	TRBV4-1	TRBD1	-	CASSQDPTGKGYTF	TGCGCCAGCAGCCAGGACCCGACAGGGAAGGGCTACACCTTC
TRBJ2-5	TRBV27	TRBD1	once	CASSAQDRQGTPQETQYF	TGTGCCAGCAGTGCGCAAGACCGACAGGGGACTCCCCAAGAGACCCAGTACTTC
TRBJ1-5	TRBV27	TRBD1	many	CASSGRGGWDQPQHF	TGTGCCAGCAGCGGGAGAGGGGGCTGGGATCAGCCCCAGCATTTT
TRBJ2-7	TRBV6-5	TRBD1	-	CASSQGQGPSYEQYF	TGTGCCAGCAGCCAAGGACAGGGACCCTCCTACGAGCAGTACTTC
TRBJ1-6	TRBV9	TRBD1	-	CASSAVGDRYDSPLHF	TGTGCCAGCAGCGCGGTGGGGGACAGGTATGATTCACCCCTCCACTTT
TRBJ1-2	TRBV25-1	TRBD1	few	CASSPTGEMALGYTF	TGTGCCAGCAGTCCTACAGGGGAGATGGCGTTGGGCTACACCTTC
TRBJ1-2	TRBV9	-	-	CASSVDVNYGYTF	TGTGCCAGCAGCGTAGATGTAAACTATGGCTACACCTTC
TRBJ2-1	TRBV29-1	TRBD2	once	CRVDGGGPNEQFF	TGCCGCGTCGACGGGGGGGGGCCAAATGAGCAGTTCTTC
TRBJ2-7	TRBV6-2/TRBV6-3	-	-	CASSPSKQASYEQYF	TGTGCCAGCAGCCCCTCGAAGCAAGCCTCCTACGAGCAGTACTTC
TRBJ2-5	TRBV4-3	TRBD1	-	CASSQDTQGQETQYF	TGCGCCAGCAGCCAAGATACCCAGGGACAGGAGACCCAGTACTTC
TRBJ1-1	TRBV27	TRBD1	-	CASSFLRTGKTNTEAFF	TGTGCCAGCAGTTTCCTTCGGACAGGGAAGACAAACACTGAAGCTTTCTTT
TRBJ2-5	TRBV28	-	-	CASSRGVEETQYF	TGTGCCAGCAGTCGGGGAGTCGAAGAGACCCAGTACTTC
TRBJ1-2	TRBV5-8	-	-	CASSLGGFNYGYTF	TGTGCCAGCAGCTTGGGAGGGTTTAACTATGGCTACACCTTC
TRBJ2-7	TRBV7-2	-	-	CASRSAGDYEQYF	TGTGCCAGCAGGTCGGCAGGGGACTACGAGCAGTACTTC
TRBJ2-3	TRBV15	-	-	CATEGLKADTQYF	TGTGCCACCGAGGGACTGAAGGCAGATACGCAGTATTTT
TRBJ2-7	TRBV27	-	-	CASKSLTASYEQYF	TGTGCCAGCAAATCCCTGACAGCTTCCTACGAGCAGTACTTC
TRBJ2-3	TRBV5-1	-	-	CASSLDLGSGDTQYF	TGCGCCAGCAGCTTGGATCTAGGTTCCGGAGATACGCAGTATTTT
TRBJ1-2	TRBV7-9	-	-	CASSLALPQGSRAYGYTF	TGTGCCAGCAGTTTAGCGCTTCCCCAGGGATCTCGAGCCTATGGCTACACCTTC
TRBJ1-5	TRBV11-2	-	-	CASSSGVGNQPQHF	TGTGCCAGCAGCTCAGGGGTGGGCAATCAGCCCCAGCATTTT
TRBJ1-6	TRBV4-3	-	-	CASSQDQGQMDSPLHF	TGCGCCAGCAGCCAAGATCAAGGACAGATGGATTCACCCCTCCACTTT
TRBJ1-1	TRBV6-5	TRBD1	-	CASSHPQGTEAFF	TGTGCCAGCAGTCACCCACAGGGGACTGAAGCTTTCTTT
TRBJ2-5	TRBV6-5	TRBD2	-	CASGTSGGPRETQYF	TGTGCCAGCGGGACTAGCGGGGGGCCAAGGGAGACCCAGTACTTC
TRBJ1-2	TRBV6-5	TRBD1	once	CASSYGTGFGYTF	TGTGCCAGCAGTTATGGGACAGGGTTCGGCTACACCTTC
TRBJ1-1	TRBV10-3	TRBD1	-	CAISESKGRGQDEAFF	TGTGCCATCAGTGAGTCGAAGGGCAGGGGGCAGGATGAAGCTTTCTTT
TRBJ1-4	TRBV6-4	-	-	CASSDAPGGSNEKLFF	TGTGCCAGCAGTGACGCCCCGGGTGGGAGTAATGAAAAACTGTTTTTT
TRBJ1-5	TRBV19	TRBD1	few	CASSIGQGGSNQPQHF	TGTGCCAGTAGTATCGGACAGGGGGGTAGCAATCAGCCCCAGCATTTT
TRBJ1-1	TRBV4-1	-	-	CASKGAEAFF	TGCGCCAGCAAGGGGGCTGAAGCTTTCTTT
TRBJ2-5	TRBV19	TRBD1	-	CASSISGQGASTKTQYF	TGTGCCAGTAGTATTTCGGGACAGGGGGCTTCCACGAAGACCCAGTACTTC
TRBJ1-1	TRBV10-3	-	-	CAISDPAQYVNTEAFF	TGTGCCATCAGTGACCCAGCGCAGTACGTGAACACTGAAGCTTTCTTT
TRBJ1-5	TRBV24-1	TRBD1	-	CATSDNRWDRGINQPQHF	TGTGCCACCAGTGATAACCGCTGGGACAGGGGTATCAATCAGCCCCAGCATTTT
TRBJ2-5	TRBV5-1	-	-	CASSPGTQETQYF	TGCGCCAGCAGCCCCGGGACTCAAGAGACCCAGTACTTC
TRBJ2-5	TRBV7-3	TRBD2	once	CASSSTGLAGGQETQYF	TGTGCCAGCAGCTCAACTGGACTAGCGGGGGGCCAAGAGACCCAGTACTTC
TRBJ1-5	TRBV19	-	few	CASSKTGFSNQPQHF	TGTGCCAGTAGTAAAACAGGGTTTAGCAATCAGCCCCAGCATTTT
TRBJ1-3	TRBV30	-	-	CAWSVSRTPVSPSGNTIYF	TGTGCCTGGAGTGTCTCCCGGACACCCGTATCCCCCTCTGGAAACACCATATATTTT
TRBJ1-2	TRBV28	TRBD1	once	CASSLWGTEGGYTF	TGTGCCAGCAGTTTATGGGGGACAGAGGGGGGCTACACCTTC
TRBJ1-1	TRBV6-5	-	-	CASSYSPGVHTEAFF	TGTGCCAGCAGTTACTCTCCAGGGGTGCACACTGAAGCTTTCTTT
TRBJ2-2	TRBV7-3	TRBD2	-	CASSSLAGATGELFF	TGTGCCAGCAGCTCACTAGCGGGGGCAACCGGGGAGCTGTTTTTT
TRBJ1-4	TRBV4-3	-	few	CASSHPGDEKLFF	TGCGCCAGCAGCCATCCGGGAGATGAAAAACTGTTTTTT
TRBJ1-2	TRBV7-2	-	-	CASSLHNQPTGPHGYTF	TGTGCCAGCAGCTTACATAATCAACCAACAGGGCCCCATGGCTACACCTTC
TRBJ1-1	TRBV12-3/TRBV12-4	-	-	CASSLAAASEAFF	TGTGCCAGCAGTTTGGCGGCCGCCTCCGAAGCTTTCTTT
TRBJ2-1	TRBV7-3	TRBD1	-	CASSPDRDTYNEQFF	TGTGCCAGCAGCCCTGACAGGGACACCTACAATGAGCAGTTCTTC
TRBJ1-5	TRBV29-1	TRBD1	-	CSVGQSSNQPQHF	TGCAGCGTGGGACAGAGTAGCAATCAGCCCCAGCATTTT
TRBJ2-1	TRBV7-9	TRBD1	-	CASSLVRQGVDEQFF	TGTGCCAGCAGCTTAGTCCGACAGGGGGTAGATGAGCAGTTCTTC
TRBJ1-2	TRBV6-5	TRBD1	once	CASNRDRGQGGYTF	TGTGCCAGCAATCGGGACAGGGGGCAGGGCGGCTACACCTTC
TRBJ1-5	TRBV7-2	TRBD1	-	CASSFRGQGNQPQHF	TGTGCCAGCAGCTTTAGGGGGCAGGGGAATCAGCCCCAGCATTTT
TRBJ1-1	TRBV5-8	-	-	CASSLLDPGSTEAFF	TGTGCCAGCAGCTTGCTGGACCCGGGGAGCACTGAAGCTTTCTTT
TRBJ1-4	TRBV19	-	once	CACSWAENEKLFF	TGTGCCTGTAGTTGGGCAGAAAATGAAAAACTGTTTTTT